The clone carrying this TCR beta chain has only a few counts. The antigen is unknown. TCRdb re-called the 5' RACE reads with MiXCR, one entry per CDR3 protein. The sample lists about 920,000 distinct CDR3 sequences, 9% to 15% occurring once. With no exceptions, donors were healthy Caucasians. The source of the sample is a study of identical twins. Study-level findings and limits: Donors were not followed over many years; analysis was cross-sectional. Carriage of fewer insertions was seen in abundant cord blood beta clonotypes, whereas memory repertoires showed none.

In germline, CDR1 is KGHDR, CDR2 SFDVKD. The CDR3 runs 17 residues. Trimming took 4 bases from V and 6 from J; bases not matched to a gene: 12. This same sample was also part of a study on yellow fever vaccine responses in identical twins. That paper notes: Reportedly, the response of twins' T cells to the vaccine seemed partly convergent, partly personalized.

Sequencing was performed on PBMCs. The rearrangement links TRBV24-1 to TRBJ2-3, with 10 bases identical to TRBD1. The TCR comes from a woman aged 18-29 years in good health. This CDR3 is CATSEWPGQGSADTQYF. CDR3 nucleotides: TGTGCCACCAGTGAGTGGCCGGGACAGGGGTCCGCGGATACGCAGTATTTT.